This section outlines one T cell receptor (beta chain) sequence together with its context. These data belong to a study of blood T cell repertoires in COVID-19. Unmatched junction bases numbered 5, after V lost 3 bases and J lost 1 base. The CDR3 has 15 amino acids. The germline V gene encodes CDR1 SGDLS and CDR2 YYNGEE. This table comes from immunoSEQ multiplex PCR, and its TCRdb copy is limited to in-frame clones, with some not included. Of about 110,000 clones in the sample, roughly 84% were seen once. This chain links TRBV9 with TRBJ2-3; 7 positions agree with TRBD1. The source is a man aged 35-49 years with acute or convalescent COVID-19. Sequenced: peripheral blood. The CDR3: CASSGPGQRTDTQYF. Written as DNA, the CDR3 is TGTGCCAGCAGCGGGCCGGGACAGCGCACAGATACGCAGTATTTT.